This T cell receptor (beta chain) originates from a study of tumor-infiltrating lymphocytes in localized non-small cell lung cancer. Repertoires were generated with immunoSEQ multiplex PCR, while TCRdb's copy carries only in-frame clones and drops some. The sample includes some 3,100 clones, 52% seen only once; the top ten take 10%. This clone has just a few counts. Antigen unknown. Study observations and caveats: Higher tumor T cell infiltration than in uninvolved lung was supported by TCRbeta sequencing.

The sample comprised uninvolved lung tissue not adjacent to the tumor. The TCR originated in a human donor with non-small cell lung cancer.

The CDR3 DNA sequence: TGTGCCAGTAGTATTGGGGAGGCGGGGGCGAGGAACTATGGCTACACCTTC. It specifies CASSIGEAGARNYGYTF. The chain is built from TRBV19 and TRBJ1-2; tentatively, D is TRBD1 (6 bases). The CDR3 loop spans 17 amino acids. Germline CDR1 and CDR2: LNHDA and SQIVND (reference sequence). V was shortened by 3 bases and J by 2 bases, with 19 bases between the two germline ends.